This T cell receptor beta chain was sequenced for a study of cytomegalovirus exposure and HLA in healthy donors. Germline-derived CDR1 and CDR2 are SGHTA and FQGNSA. This CDR3 has 12 residues. Trimming removed 2 bases at V and 14 bases at J, with 13 bases between. The study, taken as a whole, reports: As a later analysis showed, several of the most significant clusters appeared to be linked to common viral pathogens.

Healthy bone marrow donors supplied every sample. Donors had nominal health at sampling but likely had unrecorded immune exposures. This clone was seen just once. Its cognate antigen is unknown. Amplification used 60 Vbeta primers and 13 Jbeta primers. Only in-frame clones appear in the TCRdb table, and some are missing; sequencing was by immunoSEQ multiplex PCR. Of about 140,000 clones in the sample, about 80% were seen once. This chain joins TRBV7-2 and TRBJ2-1; D is possibly TRBD1 (6 bases). This clonotype originated in a man aged 25 to 40 in good health and CMV-seropositive. Sequences were obtained from PBMCs. The CDR3 sequence: CASSLPGQIKFF. In DNA, the CDR3 is TGTGCCAGCAGCTTACCCGGACAGATTAAGTTCTTC.